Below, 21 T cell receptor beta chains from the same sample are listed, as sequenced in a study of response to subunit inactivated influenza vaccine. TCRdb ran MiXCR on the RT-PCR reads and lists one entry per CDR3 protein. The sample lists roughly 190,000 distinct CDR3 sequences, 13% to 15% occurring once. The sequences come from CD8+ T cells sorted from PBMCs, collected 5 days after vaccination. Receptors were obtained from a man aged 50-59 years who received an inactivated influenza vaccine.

The CDR3 coding sequence is TGTGCCAGCAGCCAGAGAGCCGGATGGAGCAATCAGCCCCAGCATTTT. It encodes CASSQRAGWSNQPQHF. This rearrangement joins TRBV6-2 or TRBV6-3 to TRBJ1-5; no clear D gene. Trimming cost V 6 bases and J 1 base, with 16 bases left between them. From germline, CDR1 is MNHEY and CDR2 SVGEGT. CDR3 size: 16 residues.

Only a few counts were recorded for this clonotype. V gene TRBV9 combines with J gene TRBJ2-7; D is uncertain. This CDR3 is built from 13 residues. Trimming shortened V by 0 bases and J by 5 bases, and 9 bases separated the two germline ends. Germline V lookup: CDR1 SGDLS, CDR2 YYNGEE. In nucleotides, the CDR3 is TGTGCCAGCAGCGTAGATCCAGGTGACGAGCAGTACTTC. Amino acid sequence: CASSVDPGDEQYF.

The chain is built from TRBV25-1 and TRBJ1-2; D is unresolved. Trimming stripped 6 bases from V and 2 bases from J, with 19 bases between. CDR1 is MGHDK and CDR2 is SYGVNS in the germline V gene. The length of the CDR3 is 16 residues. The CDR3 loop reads CASSSGRIDKNYGYTF. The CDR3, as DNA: TGTGCCAGCAGCTCAGGAAGGATAGACAAGAACTATGGCTACACCTTC.

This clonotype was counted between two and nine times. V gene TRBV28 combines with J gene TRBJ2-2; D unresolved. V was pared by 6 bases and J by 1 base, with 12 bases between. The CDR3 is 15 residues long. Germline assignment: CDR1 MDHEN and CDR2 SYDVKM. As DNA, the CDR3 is TGTGCCAGCAGACTGGCTCAGATGAACACCGGGGAGCTGTTTTTT. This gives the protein CASRLAQMNTGELFF.

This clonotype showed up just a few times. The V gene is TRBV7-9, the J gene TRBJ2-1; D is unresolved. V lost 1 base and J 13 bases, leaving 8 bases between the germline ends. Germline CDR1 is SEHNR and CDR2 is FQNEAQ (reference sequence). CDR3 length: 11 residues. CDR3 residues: CASSLGTAQFF. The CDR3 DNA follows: TGTGCCAGCAGCTTAGGTACCGCCCAGTTCTTC.

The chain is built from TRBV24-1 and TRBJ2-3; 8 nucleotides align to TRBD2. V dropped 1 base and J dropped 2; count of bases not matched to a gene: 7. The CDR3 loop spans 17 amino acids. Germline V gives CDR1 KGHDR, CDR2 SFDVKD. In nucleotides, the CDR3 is TGTGCCACCAGTGATTTCACTAGCGGAGAATCCACAGATACGCAGTATTTT. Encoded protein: CATSDFTSGESTDTQYF.

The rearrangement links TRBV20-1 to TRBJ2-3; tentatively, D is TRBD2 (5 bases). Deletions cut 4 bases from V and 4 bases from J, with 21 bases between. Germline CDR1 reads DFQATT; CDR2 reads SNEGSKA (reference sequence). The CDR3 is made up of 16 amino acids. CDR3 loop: CSATLIREGAPDTQYF. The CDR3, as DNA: TGCAGTGCTACCCTAATACGAGAGGGCGCCCCAGATACGCAGTATTTT.

CDR3 nucleotides: TGTGCCGGAGGACAGACCGAAGAGCAGTACTTC. Encoded protein: CAGGQTEEQYF. The J gene is TRBJ2-7, the V gene TRBV28, with a tentative D call TRBD1 (6 bases). CDR3 length: 11 amino acids. The V gene lost 11 bases and the J gene lost 7 bases, with 15 bases spanning the gap. Per germline, CDR1 MDHEN and CDR2 SYDVKM.

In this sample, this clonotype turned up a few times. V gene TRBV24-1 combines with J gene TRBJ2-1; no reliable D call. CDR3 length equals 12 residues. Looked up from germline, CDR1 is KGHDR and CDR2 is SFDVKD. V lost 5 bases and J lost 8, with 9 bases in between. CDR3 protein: CATSGDMDEQFF. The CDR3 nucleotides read TGTGCCACCAGTGGCGACATGGATGAGCAGTTCTTC.

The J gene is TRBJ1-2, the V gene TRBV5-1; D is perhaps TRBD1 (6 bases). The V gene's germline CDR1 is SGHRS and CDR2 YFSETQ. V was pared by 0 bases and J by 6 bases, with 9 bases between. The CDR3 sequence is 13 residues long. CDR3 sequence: CASSLGAGDGYTF. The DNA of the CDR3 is TGCGCCAGCAGCTTGGGAGCAGGGGATGGCTACACCTTC. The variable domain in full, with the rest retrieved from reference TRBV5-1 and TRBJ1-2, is KAGVTQTPRYLIKTRGQQVTLSCSPISGHRSVSWYQQTPGQGLQFLFEYFSETQRNKGNFPGRFSGRQFSNSRSEMNVSTLELGDSALYLCASSLGAGDGYTFGSGTRLTVV.

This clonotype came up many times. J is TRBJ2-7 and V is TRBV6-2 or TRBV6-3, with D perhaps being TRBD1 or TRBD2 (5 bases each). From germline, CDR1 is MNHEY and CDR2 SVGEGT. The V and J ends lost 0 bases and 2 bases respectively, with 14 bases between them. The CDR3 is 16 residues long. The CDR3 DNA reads TGTGCCAGCAGTTACTCGTTCGGGACGGGCGCCTACGAGCAGTACTTC. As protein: CASSYSFGTGAYEQYF.

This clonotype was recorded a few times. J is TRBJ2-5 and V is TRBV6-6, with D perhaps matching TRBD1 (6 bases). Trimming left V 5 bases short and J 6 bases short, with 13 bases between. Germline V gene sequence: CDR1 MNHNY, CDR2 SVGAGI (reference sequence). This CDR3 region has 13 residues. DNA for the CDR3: TGTGCCAGCAGTGTCACAGGGTTCAAGACCCAGTACTTC. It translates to CASSVTGFKTQYF.

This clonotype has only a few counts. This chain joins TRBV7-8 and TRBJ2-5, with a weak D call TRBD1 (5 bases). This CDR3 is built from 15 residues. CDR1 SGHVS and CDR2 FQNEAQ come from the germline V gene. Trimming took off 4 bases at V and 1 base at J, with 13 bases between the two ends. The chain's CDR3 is CASSWVGRTQETQYF. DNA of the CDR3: TGTGCCAGCAGCTGGGTGGGGCGGACCCAAGAGACCCAGTACTTC.

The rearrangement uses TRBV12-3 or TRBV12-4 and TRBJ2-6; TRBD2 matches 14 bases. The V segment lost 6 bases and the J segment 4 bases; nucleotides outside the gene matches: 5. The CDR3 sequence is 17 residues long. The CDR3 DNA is TGTGCCAGCAGAGGGACTAGCGGGAGTTCGGGGGCCAACGTCCTGACTTTC. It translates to CASRGTSGSSGANVLTF.

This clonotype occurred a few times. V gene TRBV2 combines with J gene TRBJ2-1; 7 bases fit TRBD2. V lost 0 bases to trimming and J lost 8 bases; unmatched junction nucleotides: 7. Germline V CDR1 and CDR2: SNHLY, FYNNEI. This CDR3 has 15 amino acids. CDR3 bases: TGTGCCAGCAGTGAAGCGGGAGGGCCTTACTATGAGCAGTTCTTC. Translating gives CASSEAGGPYYEQFF.

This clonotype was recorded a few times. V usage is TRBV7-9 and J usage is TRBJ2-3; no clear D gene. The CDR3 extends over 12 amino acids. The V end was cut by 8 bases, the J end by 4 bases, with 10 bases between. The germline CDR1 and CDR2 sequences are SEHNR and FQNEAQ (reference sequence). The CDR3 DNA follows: TGTGCCAGCTGTTTGGGGTCAGATACGCAGTATTTT. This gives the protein CASCLGSDTQYF.

In nucleotides, the CDR3 is TGTGCCAGCGGCGGTTGGGCGGATGGCTACACCTTC. Protein product: CASGGWADGYTF. The genes are TRBV6-6 and TRBJ1-2; no clear D. CDR1 and CDR2 (germline): MNHNY, SVGAGI (reference sequence). This CDR3 contains 12 residues. The ends were cut back, 8 bases at V and 6 bases at J, with 13 bases in the middle.

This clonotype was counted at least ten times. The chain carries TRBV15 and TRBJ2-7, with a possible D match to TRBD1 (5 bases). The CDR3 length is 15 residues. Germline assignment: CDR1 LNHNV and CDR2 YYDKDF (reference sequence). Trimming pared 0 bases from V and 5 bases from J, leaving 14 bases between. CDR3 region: CATSRDRNQGNEQYF. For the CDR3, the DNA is TGTGCCACCAGCAGAGACCGAAATCAGGGCAACGAGCAGTACTTC.

CDR3 coding DNA: TGTGCCAGCAGCATCTACAGGGGTGAGCTCACCGGGGAGCTGTTTTTT. Translation: CASSIYRGELTGELFF. This rearrangement joins TRBV7-9 to TRBJ2-2, with 7 nucleotides matching TRBD1. The junction had 10 bases not matched to a gene; V was cut back by 5 bases and J by 4 bases. This CDR3 spans 16 amino acids. Per the germline V gene, CDR1 is SEHNR and CDR2 is FQNEAQ (reference sequence).

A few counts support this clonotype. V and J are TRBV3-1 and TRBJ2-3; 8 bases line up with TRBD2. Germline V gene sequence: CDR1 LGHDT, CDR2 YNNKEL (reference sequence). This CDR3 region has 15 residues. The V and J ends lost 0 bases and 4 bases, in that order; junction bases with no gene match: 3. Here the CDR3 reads CASSQELAGADTQYF. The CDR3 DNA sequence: TGTGCCAGCAGCCAAGAGCTAGCGGGTGCAGATACGCAGTATTTT.

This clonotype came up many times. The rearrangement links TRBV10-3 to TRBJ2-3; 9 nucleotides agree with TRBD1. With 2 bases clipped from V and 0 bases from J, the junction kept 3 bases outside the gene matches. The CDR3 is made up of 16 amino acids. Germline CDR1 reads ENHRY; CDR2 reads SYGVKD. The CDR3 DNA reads TGTGCCATCAGTGAGCCGGGACAGGGTAGCACAGATACGCAGTATTTT. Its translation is CAISEPGQGSTDTQYF.